Sequencing of this T cell receptor beta chain was carried out in a study of cytomegalovirus exposure and HLA in healthy donors. Assay used: immunoSEQ multiplex PCR; TCRdb lists only in-frame clones, some missing. The data contain roughly 230,000 clones, 90% of them seen just once; the ten biggest clones take up under 4%. A remark on this clone: One end of the junction is discordant with germline, which a read error may explain.

The CDR3 is 13 amino acids. CDR1 SGHAT and CDR2 FQNNGV come from the germline V gene. Material: PBMCs. This chain links TRBV11-2 with TRBJ1-2; no definite D call. This sequence originates from a young woman in good health and CMV-seronegative. The CDR3 bases are TGTGCCAGCAGCTTAGATCCGTTTGCAGCTGAAAACTTC. This sequence encodes CASSLDPFAAENF.